The following is a TCR beta chain sequence with its context. The data belong to a study of blood T cell repertoires in COVID-19. Clones were read by immunoSEQ multiplex PCR, and TCRdb kept only the in-frame ones, dropping some. The table lists 140,000 to 150,000 clones, approximately 78% of them singletons. V was shortened by 6 bases and J by 7 bases, with 13 bases between the two germline ends. Germline-derived CDR1 and CDR2 are MNHEY and SVGAGI. The CDR3 contains 14 residues. The sequencing sample was made of PBMCs or T cells enriched from blood (not recorded which). This chain joins TRBV6-5 and TRBJ1-6; D is perhaps TRBD1 (5 bases). The receptor was derived from a woman aged 50 to 60 who had recovered from COVID-19. CDR3 sequence reads: CASSSDSANSPLHF. The CDR3 nucleotides are TGTGCCAGCAGCTCCGACAGCGCAAATTCACCCCTCCACTTT.